The 2 T cell receptor beta chains listed next were all sequenced from one sample in a study of human thymus T cells. In corrective heart surgery, resections were taken, and these provided the thymus tissue. Assay: immunoSEQ multiplex PCR; the TCRdb copy retains only in-frame clones and omits some. The sample lists about 78,000 clones, around 96% occurring once. Material for sequencing was thymus tissue. All receptors derive from a boy less than two years old with a congenital heart defect but otherwise immunologically healthy.

The chain joins TRBV5-6 to TRBJ2-7; 8 bases agree with TRBD1. V dropped 5 bases and J dropped 1; count of bases not matched to a gene: 5. The CDR3 runs 14 residues. Germline CDR1 SGHDT, CDR2 YYEEEE. This chain's CDR3 is CASRHRDRSYEQYF. CDR3 DNA: TGTGCCAGCAGGCACCGGGACAGGTCCTACGAGCAGTACTTC.

This chain connects TRBV11-2 to TRBJ1-1, with D hard to call. CDR1 is SGHAT and CDR2 is FQNNGV in the germline V gene. The CDR3 contains 13 residues. Trimming removed 4 bases from V and 4 bases from J, with 10 bases in between. The CDR3 DNA follows: TGTGCCAGCAGCTACGGTTGTCCCACTGAAGCTTTCTTT. Encoded protein: CASSYGCPTEAFF.